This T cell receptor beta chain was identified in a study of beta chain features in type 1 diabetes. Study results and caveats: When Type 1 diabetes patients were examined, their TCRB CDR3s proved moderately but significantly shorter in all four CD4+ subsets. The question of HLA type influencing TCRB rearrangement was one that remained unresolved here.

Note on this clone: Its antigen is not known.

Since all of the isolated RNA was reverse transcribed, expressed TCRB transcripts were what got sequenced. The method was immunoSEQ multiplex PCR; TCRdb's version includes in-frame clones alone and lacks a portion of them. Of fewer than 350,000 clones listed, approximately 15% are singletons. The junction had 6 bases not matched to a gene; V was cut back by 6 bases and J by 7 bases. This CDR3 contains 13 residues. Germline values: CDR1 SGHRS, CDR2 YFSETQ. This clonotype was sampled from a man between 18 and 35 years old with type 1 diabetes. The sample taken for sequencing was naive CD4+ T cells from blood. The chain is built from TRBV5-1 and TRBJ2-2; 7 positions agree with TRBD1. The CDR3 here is CASTQGLNGELFF. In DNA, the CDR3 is TGCGCCAGCACACAGGGGCTCAACGGGGAGCTGTTTTTT.